One T cell receptor (beta chain) is described in this entry. The sample originates from a study of cytomegalovirus exposure and HLA in healthy donors. Study overall: The use of the same platform for the 120 validation repertoires and the roughly 670 first-cohort repertoires was reported by a later analysis.

Germline V lookup: CDR1 SGHRS, CDR2 YFSETQ. The V segment lost 0 bases and the J segment 1 base; nucleotides outside the gene matches: 1. This CDR3 spans 15 amino acids. Assay: immunoSEQ multiplex PCR; the TCRdb copy retains only in-frame clones and omits some. The sample contains roughly 150,000 clones, just under 85% of which appear only once. Sequencing input: PBMCs. The TCR was taken from a man younger than 40 in good health and CMV-seropositive. This chain joins TRBV5-1 and TRBJ1-3; TRBD1 aligns across 7 bases. The CDR3 nucleotides read TGCGCCAGCAGCTTGGAGGGGGCTTCTGGAAACACCATATATTTT. As protein: CASSLEGASGNTIYF.